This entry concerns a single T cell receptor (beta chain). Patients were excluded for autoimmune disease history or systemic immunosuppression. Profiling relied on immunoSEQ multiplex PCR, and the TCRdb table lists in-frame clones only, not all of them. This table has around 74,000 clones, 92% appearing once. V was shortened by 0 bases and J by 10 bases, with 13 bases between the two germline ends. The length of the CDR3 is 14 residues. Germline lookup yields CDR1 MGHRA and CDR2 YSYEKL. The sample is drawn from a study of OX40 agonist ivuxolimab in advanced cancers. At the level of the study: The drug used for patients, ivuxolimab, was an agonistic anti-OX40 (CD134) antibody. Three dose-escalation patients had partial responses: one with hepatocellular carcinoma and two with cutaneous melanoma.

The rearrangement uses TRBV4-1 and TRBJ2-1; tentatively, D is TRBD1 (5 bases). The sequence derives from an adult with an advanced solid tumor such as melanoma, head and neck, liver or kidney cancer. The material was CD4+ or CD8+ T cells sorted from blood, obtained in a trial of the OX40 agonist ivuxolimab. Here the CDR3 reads CASSQENFPGEQFF. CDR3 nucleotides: TGCGCCAGCAGCCAAGAAAACTTCCCAGGGGAGCAGTTCTTC.